One T cell receptor beta chain is described in this entry. Its antigen is not yet known. Per-nucleotide qualities are absent, and no much larger clonotype sits a single base away. TCR CDR3 regions were amplified from genomic DNA by multiplex PCR using the deep immunoSEQ assay. For each cell subset, the extracted genomic DNA was distributed evenly across all wells of several immunoSEQ 96-well plates, and each plate served as one replicate. For sorted subsets, about 200 ng genomic DNA, equal to tens of thousands of T cell genomes, was loaded into each replicate PCR. Purified libraries were quantified with a Qubit 3.0 fluorometer, sized on a Bioanalyzer 2100, and re-quantified with the KAPA Library Quantification kit. Every immunoSEQ 96-well plate was sequenced on a dedicated single-read 150-cycle Illumina NextSeq 550 flow cell. The published analysis was carried out like this. The immunoSEQ output contained only junctional sequences without quality scores, so filtering could not match that applied to full-length reads. To assign V/J genes and CDR3, sequences were annotated against IMGT germline references using PyIR, a Python wrapper for IgBLAST v1.9. Reads were filtered out if the reads had weak V/J assignments (E-value above 1e-6), no CDR3, stop codons, out-of-frame junctions, or ambiguous translated residues. V3J clonotypes were defined as sequences sharing an identical inferred V gene, J gene, and CDR3 amino acid sequence. The percentage overlap between two repertoires was calculated by dividing the number of shared unique clonotypes by the size of the smaller repertoire. RTK rarefaction, the Chao1 estimator, and Recon v2.1 estimates of unobserved clonotypes were used to assess repertoire richness. Generation probabilities were computed with OLGA for all TCRbeta clonotypes obtained by the gDNA method from several donors. This immuneACCESS table, as held by TCRdb, lists in-frame sequences with V and J called but not all clones. Of the missing ones, under half trace to an unresolved V gene in checked studies; the others have no known cause. Clonal size and the V and J genes are those of that table, whereas D and trimming came from the DNA. Across this sample there are about 2.2 million clones, with 90% to 95% seen only once. Less than 2% of the sample is taken by the ten largest.

CDR1 and CDR2, per the germline V gene, are MDHEN and SYDVKM. Spanning cysteine to phenylalanine, the CDR3 consists of 17 amino acids. Just CDR3 DNA is preserved here, 51 bases in frame from base 1. V loses 4 bases, J loses 0 bases, and the germline ends lie 19 bases apart. The data were taken from a study of shared clonotypes between healthy human individuals (dated by TCRdb to 2018 to 2020). Notes on the research overall: Two women and three men aged 18 to 49 years were included in the cohort. For each donor, three plates each were used for CD4 naive and CD4 memory, two plates were used for CD8 naive, and one plate was used for CD8 memory. To estimate repertoire size and how much clonotypes are shared between individuals, the study performed deep sequencing of blood TCR repertoires from roughly five healthy adults. Leukapheresis yielded between about 0.85 and 9.5 billion PBMCs per donor. Different laboratories and diverse techniques were used to prepare libraries and sequence TCR repertoires, to increase sequencing depth and limit assay-specific biases.

Results and caveats for the whole study, not just this receptor: The genetic and exposure-history diversity represented was limited by the small number of donors. Compared with non-shared clonotypes, clonotypes shared by all four sorted-subset donors had higher generation probabilities. Pairwise subsampling indicated that sequencing depth was expected to affect the degree of clonotype sharing among donors. Only blood was sampled, and tissue TCR repertoires likely differ from those in blood. Rarefaction of sorted-subset datasets indicated incomplete sequencing despite the large sequencing depth. Estimated clonotype richness was generally larger for naive than for memory subsets. About 5% of naive CD4, roughly 3.6% of naive CD8, about 2.4% of memory CD4, and 0.4% of memory CD8 clonotypes were shared across a few donors.

For the CD8 naive samples, CD45RO-negative cells were positively selected for CCR7, yielding a CD45RA+CCR7+ population from which TemRA cells were excluded. The donors were healthy, HIV-negative adults who had no recently reported acute infections or vaccinations. Every donor was a Caucasian adult living in Nashville, Tennessee, USA. Blood was collected by leukapheresis, and PBMCs were isolated by Ficoll-Histopaque density gradient centrifugation and then cryopreserved in liquid nitrogen vapor phase. Purity and quantity of every magnetically sorted T cell population were checked by analytical flow cytometry. Genomic DNA was isolated from every sorted fraction and measured by UV absorbance on a Nanodrop 2000c.

The rearrangement combines TRBV28 with TRBJ2-7; the best D guess is TRBD1, with 5 bases matching. The clonotype originates from a man between 18 and 35 years old in good health. Some clones in this sample may be carry-over from other donors' samples. The sequenced material came from naive CD8+ T cells from PBMCs. The cell subset or site label corresponds to: CD45RA+CCR7+. The CDR3 corresponds to CASSSSTVGRYSYEQYF. In nucleotides, the sequence is TGTGCCAGCAGTTCCTCGACAGTCGGCCGCTACTCCTACGAGCAGTACTTC.